These 10 T cell receptor beta chains were all obtained from the same sample, sequenced in a study of blood T cells in healthy people across ages. For the second PCR, which ran for about 7 to 11 cycles, a sample-barcoded 5' primer and a J-beta primer mix were used. MiXCR, run by TCRdb on the 5' RACE reads, gives a single entry per CDR3 protein. The sample has roughly 1.4 million distinct CDR3 sequences; roughly 59% are singletons. The specimen was blood. The receptor set was obtained from a man younger than 30 in good health.

This clonotype showed up just a few times. The chain carries TRBV12-3 or TRBV12-4 and TRBJ1-2, with D perhaps TRBD1 (6 bases). This CDR3 has 14 amino acids. Deletions cut 3 bases from V and 5 bases from J, with 13 bases between. The CDR3, as DNA: TGTGCCAGCAGTTTGGTCACAGGGAGATATGGCTACACCTTC. This translates into CASSLVTGRYGYTF.

This sequence joins TRBV20-1 and TRBJ2-7; no clear D. CDR3 size: 16 residues. Germline V gene lookup returns CDR1 DFQATT and CDR2 SNEGSKA (reference sequence). Trimming shortened V by 0 bases and J by 2 bases, and 17 bases separated the two germline ends. CDR3 DNA: TGCAGTGCTAGAGATCCCAGGACCCCTAGTACCTACGAGCAGTACTTC. Residues: CSARDPRTPSTYEQYF.

The chain couples TRBV7-2 to TRBJ2-5; no clear D. Looked up from germline, CDR1 is SGHTA and CDR2 is FQGNSA. This CDR3 is built from 16 residues. V dropped 4 bases and J dropped 2 bases, with 17 bases sitting between them. The CDR3 is CASSSIPEWIQETQYF. The DNA of the CDR3 is TGTGCCAGCAGCTCTATCCCCGAGTGGATACAAGAGACCCAGTACTTC.

In nucleotides, the CDR3 is TGTGCCAGCAGCCCCCTGGCCAATAGCAATCAGCCCCAGCATTTT. Translated, it gives CASSPLANSNQPQHF. V gene TRBV7-2 combines with J gene TRBJ1-5; D is unclear. V gave up 5 bases and J gave up 0 bases, with 11 bases separating them. There are 15 residues in the CDR3. Germline values: CDR1 SGHTA, CDR2 FQGNSA.

The chain couples TRBV4-2 to TRBJ1-6; maybe TRBD1 (5 bases). From germline, CDR1 is LGHNA and CDR2 YNFKEQ. The CDR3 runs to 17 residues. V lost 1 base, J lost 11 bases, and 21 bases lay in between. The CDR3 nucleotides read TGTGCCAGCAGCCAAGCCTCGGGCAGGGCCGGTACGACACCCCTCCACTTT. Translated, it gives CASSQASGRAGTTPLHF.

The sample holds one count of this clonotype. A much larger clone sits a single nucleotide away, making a read error possible. V and J are TRBV4-3 and TRBJ2-3, with TRBD2 matching over 9 bases. The CDR3 covers 18 residues. CDR1 and CDR2 from the germline V gene are LGHNA and YSLEER. The trim removed 0 bases at V and 4 bases at J, leaving 11 bases unmatched. The CDR3 sequence: CASSQDEGISGGPDTQYF. Here the CDR3 DNA reads TGCGCCAGCAGCCAAGATGAGGGGATTAGCGGGGGACCAGATACGCAGTATTTT.

The chain has TRBV12-3 or TRBV12-4 and TRBJ2-1; no definite D call. V was shortened by 2 bases and J by 9 bases, with 11 bases between the two germline ends. There are 13 residues in the CDR3. CDR3 sequence reads: CASSLNKESEQFF. The CDR3 DNA reads as TGTGCCAGCAGTTTAAACAAGGAGAGTGAGCAGTTCTTC.

The V call is TRBV5-5, the J call TRBJ2-5; TRBD1 matches at 9 bases. V was pared by 5 bases and J by 6 bases, with 8 bases of the junction left unmatched. The germline gives CDR1 SGHKS, CDR2 YYEKEE (reference sequence). The CDR3 sequence is 14 residues long. The CDR3 protein is CASSLGGQGQTQYF. The CDR3 nucleotides are TGTGCCAGCAGTCTTGGAGGACAGGGGCAGACCCAGTACTTC.

This rearrangement joins TRBV12-3 or TRBV12-4 to TRBJ2-1, with D unclear. The CDR3 runs 14 residues. V lost 6 bases to trimming and J lost 4 bases, with 13 bases between them. The CDR3 region is CASREENTYNEQFF. The CDR3 nucleotides read TGTGCCAGCAGAGAAGAGAATACTTACAATGAGCAGTTCTTC.

The gene calls are TRBV7-2 and TRBJ2-5; D might be TRBD2 (6 bases). The germline V and J ends were trimmed by 1 base and 11 bases, with 20 bases remaining between them. CDR3 size: 15 residues. Germline CDR1 SGHTA, CDR2 FQGNSA. CDR3: CASSLVAVTYNEQYF. In DNA, the CDR3 is TGTGCCAGCAGCTTAGTAGCGGTGACCTACAATGAGCAGTACTTC.